The 26 T cell receptor beta chains below all came from one sample that was sequenced in a study of blood T cell repertoires in COVID-19. This table comes from immunoSEQ multiplex PCR, and its TCRdb copy is limited to in-frame clones, with some not included. The profile shows approximately 290,000 clones, approximately 85% of them singletons. Sequenced sample: PBMCs or T cells enriched from blood (not recorded which). The receptor set was obtained from a woman between 25 and 40 years old who had recovered from COVID-19.

The chain links TRBV9 to TRBJ2-3; D unclear. Germline CDR1 and CDR2: SGDLS and YYNGEE. The V end was cut by 4 bases, the J end by 4 bases, with 10 bases between. The CDR3 is made up of 13 amino acids. The CDR3 reads CASSPTRADTQYF. The CDR3 coding sequence is TGTGCCAGCAGCCCCACTCGGGCAGATACGCAGTATTTT.

This clone came up many times. The sample contains more than one DNA sequence encoding this CDR3. This chain links TRBV27 with TRBJ1-2; 9 bases align to TRBD1. The J segment lost 5 bases and the V segment lost 8 bases, leaving 0 bases of the junction unmatched. The CDR3 totals 11 residues. Germline loops: CDR1 MNHEY, CDR2 SMNVEV (reference sequence). CDR3 protein: CASGQGYGYTF. DNA of the CDR3: TGTGCCAGCGGACAGGGGTATGGCTACACCTTC.

This clone was recorded once. V usage is TRBV20-1 and J usage is TRBJ2-3; the match to TRBD2 covers 11 bases. The germline V gene encodes CDR1 DFQATT and CDR2 SNEGSKA (reference sequence). V was clipped by 3 bases and J by 2 bases; unmatched bases: 7. The CDR3 spans 16 residues. CDR3 residues: CSASLRLAGYTDTQYF. DNA for the CDR3: TGCAGTGCTAGTTTGAGACTAGCGGGGTACACAGATACGCAGTATTTT.

V is TRBV6-1 and J is TRBJ2-2; TRBD2 might be the D (6 bases). The CDR3 spans 16 residues. Looked up from germline, CDR1 is MNHNS and CDR2 is SASEGT. Trimming stripped 3 bases from V and 7 bases from J, with 18 bases between. The CDR3 loop reads CASSDAAGPTVGELFF. The DNA for the CDR3 is TGTGCCAGCAGTGACGCGGCGGGACCCACAGTCGGGGAGCTGTTTTTT.

J is TRBJ2-4 and V is TRBV2, with 10 bases fitting TRBD2. V gave up 0 bases and J gave up 0 bases; unmatched junction bases: 5. This CDR3 is built from 18 residues. Looked up from germline, CDR1 is SNHLY and CDR2 is FYNNEI. CDR3 in amino acids: CASSEAFIAGGAKNIQYF. CDR3 sequence (DNA): TGTGCCAGCAGTGAAGCGTTTATAGCGGGAGGAGCCAAAAACATTCAGTACTTC.

The V gene is TRBV25-1, the J gene TRBJ2-5; 10 nucleotides agree with TRBD1. The V gene's germline CDR1 is MGHDK and CDR2 SYGVNS. The CDR3 has 17 amino acids. V was pared by 1 base and J by 4 bases, with 9 bases of the junction left unmatched. CDR3 residues: CASSELAGTGVGETQYF. CDR3 nucleotide sequence: TGTGCCAGCAGTGAATTAGCCGGGACAGGGGTAGGAGAGACCCAGTACTTC.

The rearrangement uses TRBV7-6 and TRBJ1-1; perhaps TRBD1 as D (6 bases). The length of the CDR3 is 16 residues. Trimming took off 5 bases at V and 0 bases at J, with 16 bases between the two ends. Germline lookup yields CDR1 SGHVS and CDR2 FNYEAQ. CDR3 region: CASSRTVRGMNTEAFF. CDR3 DNA: TGTGCCAGCAGCCGGACAGTCAGGGGCATGAACACTGAAGCTTTCTTT.

The CDR3 DNA reads as TGTGCCAGCAGCGTAGGATTACGGACTGTCACAGATACGCAGTATTTT. The encoded protein is CASSVGLRTVTDTQYF. The chain employs TRBV9 and TRBJ2-3, with D maybe TRBD2 (5 bases). Between the trimmed V and J ends, which lost 0 bases and 2 bases, there was a span of 13 bases. CDR3 length: 16 amino acids. CDR1 and CDR2 (germline): SGDLS, YYNGEE.

This chain connects TRBV27 to TRBJ1-6, with D perhaps matching TRBD1 (6 bases). The CDR3 loop spans 18 amino acids. Germline loops: CDR1 MNHEY, CDR2 SMNVEV (reference sequence). V lost 6 bases, J lost 7 bases, and 25 bases lay in between. The CDR3 nucleotides are TGTGCCAGCAGGAGGGGAGCAGGGGTTGGTATATGGAATTCACCCCTCCACTTT. Protein: CASRRGAGVGIWNSPLHF.

The chain links TRBV15 to TRBJ2-7; D may be TRBD1 (5 bases). The V end was cut by 3 bases, the J end by 1 base, with 16 bases between. The germline gives CDR1 LNHNV, CDR2 YYDKDF (reference sequence). The CDR3 extends over 16 amino acids. CDR3 nucleotides: TGTGCCACCAGCAGCGGAAGGACATGGTCTTCCTACGAGCAGTACTTC. It is translated as CATSSGRTWSSYEQYF.

The genes are TRBV6-1 and TRBJ1-1, with D possibly being TRBD1 (6 bases). CDR3 length: 14 residues. Trimming stripped 6 bases from V and 1 base from J, with 12 bases between. Per germline, CDR1 MNHNS and CDR2 SASEGT. Here the CDR3 DNA reads TGTGCCAGCAGCAACGGACAGAGGAACACTGAAGCTTTCTTT. It codes for CASSNGQRNTEAFF.

This clone was detected many times. V is TRBV10-1 and J is TRBJ1-5; D may be TRBD1 (6 bases). Looked up from germline, CDR1 is WNHNN and CDR2 is SYGVQD (reference sequence). This CDR3 region has 16 residues. Trimming pared 11 bases from V and 3 bases from J, leaving 23 bases between. The DNA for the CDR3 is TGCGCCTTAAGAACCGTGCAGGGGACGATCAATCAGCCCCAGCATTTT. Amino acids: CALRTVQGTINQPQHF.

The rearrangement uses TRBV18 and TRBJ1-2; D ambiguous. Trimming took 4 bases from V and 3 from J, leaving 9 bases between them. The CDR3 has 13 residues. Germline CDR1 reads KGHSH; CDR2 reads LQKENI. CDR3 sequence (DNA): TGTGCCAGCTCACATGGGCCTGACTATGGCTACACCTTC. This encodes CASSHGPDYGYTF.

CDR3 sequence reads: CASSDKTSTGELFF. The CDR3 nucleotides read TGTGCCAGCAGCGATAAGACTAGCACCGGGGAGCTGTTTTTT. The genes are TRBV5-4 and TRBJ2-2; tentative D call: TRBD2 (6 bases). The germline CDR1 and CDR2 sequences are SGHNT and YYREEE (reference sequence). CDR3 size: 14 residues. Deletions cut 4 bases from V and 4 bases from J, with 11 bases between.

This clone was detected many times. V and J are TRBV7-2 and TRBJ2-2; 7 bases fit TRBD2. The CDR3 runs to 15 residues. Germline values: CDR1 SGHTA, CDR2 FQGNSA. The V and J ends lost 5 bases and 6 bases, in that order; junction bases with no gene match: 9. The CDR3 sequence is CASSPASGDAGELFF. The CDR3 region has the DNA TGTGCCAGCAGCCCTGCCAGCGGGGATGCCGGGGAGCTGTTTTTT. The whole variable domain, remainder taken from reference TRBV7-2 and TRBJ2-2, is GAGVSQSPSNKVTEKGKDVELRCDPISGHTALYWYRQSLGQGLEFLIYFQGNSAPDKSGLPSDRFSAERTGGSVSTLTIQRTQQEDSAVYLCASSPASGDAGELFFGEGSRLTVL.

This clone was seen a few times. J is TRBJ1-6 and V is TRBV30; 8 nucleotides agree with TRBD1. With 0 bases clipped from V and 12 bases from J, the junction kept 7 bases outside the gene matches. CDR3 size: 14 residues. Germline V CDR1 and CDR2: GTSNPN, SVGIG (reference sequence). For the CDR3, the DNA is TGTGCCTGGAGTGTGGGGACAGGTGATTTACCCCTCCACTTT. Protein product: CAWSVGTGDLPLHF.

The chain links TRBV24-1 to TRBJ1-5, with 9 nucleotides matching TRBD1. The CDR3 is made up of 22 amino acids. Germline V gene lookup returns CDR1 KGHDR and CDR2 SFDVKD. V shed 0 bases and J 1 base; nucleotides not matched to a gene: 18. In DNA form, the CDR3 reads TGTGCCACCAGTGATTTGCGGTTGTGGACAGGGGAATATATTAAAAGCAATCAGCCCCAGCATTTT. Its protein is CATSDLRLWTGEYIKSNQPQHF.

The chain couples TRBV30 to TRBJ2-7; TRBD1 might be the D (6 bases). The CDR3 is made up of 12 amino acids. The germline V gene has CDR1 GTSNPN and CDR2 SVGIG (reference sequence). V was pared by 5 bases and J by 4 bases, with 12 bases between. The DNA of the CDR3 is TGTGCCTGGGATATAACAGGGTACGAGCAGTACTTC. Protein: CAWDITGYEQYF.

Points on this clone: The same CDR3 arises from other DNA sequences in this sample as well. V and J are TRBV4-2 and TRBJ2-1; a weak D match, TRBD2 (6 bases). The CDR3 extends over 16 amino acids. V lost 0 bases to trimming and J lost 1 base, with 10 bases between them. CDR1 and CDR2 from the germline V gene are LGHNA and YNFKEQ. The CDR3 sequence: CASSQDLAGSYNEQFF. The DNA of the CDR3 is TGTGCCAGCAGCCAAGATTTGGCGGGATCCTACAATGAGCAGTTCTTC.

The J gene is TRBJ1-3, the V gene TRBV20-1; D remains unclear. Germline CDR1 and CDR2: DFQATT and SNEGSKA (reference sequence). CDR3 length equals 13 residues. The ends were cut back, 3 bases at V and 9 bases at J, with 15 bases in the middle. CDR3 in DNA: TGCAGTGCTAGTTTTGGACGGGAGGGCACCATATATTTT. The encoded protein is CSASFGREGTIYF.

This clone was seen only once. The rearrangement uses TRBV6-4 and TRBJ1-3; unclear D gene. This CDR3 contains 15 residues. The germline V gene encodes CDR1 MRHNA and CDR2 SNTAGT. V shed 4 bases and J shed 2 bases, with 12 bases lying between them. CDR3 DNA sequence: TGTGCCAGCAGTGTCGAGGCAATTCCTGGAAACACCATATATTTT. This codes for CASSVEAIPGNTIYF.

The chain has TRBV10-1 and TRBJ1-4; possible D gene TRBD1, 5 bases. The germline V gene has CDR1 WNHNN and CDR2 SYGVQD (reference sequence). This CDR3 is built from 13 residues. The V end lost 6 bases, the J end lost 10 bases, and 15 bases lay between the germline ends. The CDR3 DNA sequence: TGCGCCAGCAGCAATCGACAGACTGGAAAACTGTTTTTT. Encoded protein: CASSNRQTGKLFF.

J is TRBJ1-5 and V is TRBV4-2; possibly TRBD1 for D (6 bases). CDR1 LGHNA and CDR2 YNFKEQ come from the germline V gene. This CDR3 has 15 amino acids. Trimming stripped 4 bases from V and 2 bases from J, with 12 bases between. This CDR3 reads CASSPVYRGNQPQHF. The CDR3 DNA is TGTGCCAGCAGCCCGGTTTACAGGGGCAATCAGCCCCAGCATTTT.

This clone showed up just once. The V gene is TRBV7-6, the J gene TRBJ2-6; D call uncertain. The CDR3 contains 13 residues. The ends were cut back, 8 bases at V and 0 bases at J, with 5 bases in the middle. The germline V gene has CDR1 SGHVS and CDR2 FNYEAQ. CDR3 sequence reads: CASGISGANVLTF. The CDR3 nucleotides are TGTGCCAGCGGCATCTCTGGGGCCAACGTCCTGACTTTC.

The chain employs TRBV19 and TRBJ2-3; D not certain. This CDR3 is built from 14 residues. Trimming left V 3 bases short and J 2 bases short, with 9 bases between. The germline V gene encodes CDR1 LNHDA and CDR2 SQIVND (reference sequence). The DNA of the CDR3 is TGTGCCAGTAGTATGAGAGAAATCACAGATACGCAGTATTTT. Amino acid sequence: CASSMREITDTQYF.

The chain carries TRBV5-5 and TRBJ2-1, with 16 bases aligning to TRBD2. Germline CDR1 and CDR2: SGHKS and YYEKEE (reference sequence). The CDR3 has 18 residues. The V segment lost 4 bases and the J segment 6 bases; nucleotides outside the gene matches: 10. The CDR3 reads CASSRIGTSGRAGNEQFF. CDR3 sequence (DNA): TGTGCCAGCAGCCGCATTGGGACTAGCGGGAGGGCAGGCAATGAGCAGTTCTTC.